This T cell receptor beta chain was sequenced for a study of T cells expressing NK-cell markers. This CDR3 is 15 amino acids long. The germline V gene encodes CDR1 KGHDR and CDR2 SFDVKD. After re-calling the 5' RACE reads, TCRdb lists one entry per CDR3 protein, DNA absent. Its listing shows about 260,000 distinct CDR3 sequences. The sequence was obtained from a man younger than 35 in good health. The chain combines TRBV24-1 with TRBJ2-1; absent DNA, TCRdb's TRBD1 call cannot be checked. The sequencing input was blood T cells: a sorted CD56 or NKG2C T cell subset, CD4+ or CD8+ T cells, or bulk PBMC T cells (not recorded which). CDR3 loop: CATSDPGWGANEQFF.